This TCR beta chain was sequenced during a study of CD8+CD57+ T cells in acquired aplastic anemia. Study-wide context: The sorted CD4+ and CD8+ cells yielded an average roughly 3 ug of DNA.

The template used for profiling TCR beta VDJ and CDR3 was genomic DNA. MiXCR was run by TCRdb on the reads, yielding one entry per CDR3 protein. The sample has 250,000 to 350,000 distinct CDR3 sequences, 45% to 65% seen once; the top ten hold less than 9.5%. Study-wide results and caveats: A significant difference in CD8+ Simpson's diversity between patients and controls was not found. The number of CD8+ CDR3 sequences shared by patients and controls was approximately 31.

This CDR3 spans 14 amino acids. Germline V gene lookup returns CDR1 SGHTA and CDR2 FQGTGA. Trimming took 5 bases from V and 5 from J; bases not matched to a gene: 6. With respect to this clonotype: Antigen specificity is unknown.

The genes are TRBV7-3 and TRBJ2-7; 10 bases align to TRBD2. The source material was sorted CD4+, CD8+, or CD8+CD57+ T cells (not recorded which) from PBMCs. This TCR was sampled from a human donor with severe aplastic anemia or a healthy control (not recorded which). This CDR3 is CASSPSGSVHEQYF. CDR3 bases: TGTGCCAGCAGCCCTAGCGGGAGTGTCCACGAGCAGTACTTC.